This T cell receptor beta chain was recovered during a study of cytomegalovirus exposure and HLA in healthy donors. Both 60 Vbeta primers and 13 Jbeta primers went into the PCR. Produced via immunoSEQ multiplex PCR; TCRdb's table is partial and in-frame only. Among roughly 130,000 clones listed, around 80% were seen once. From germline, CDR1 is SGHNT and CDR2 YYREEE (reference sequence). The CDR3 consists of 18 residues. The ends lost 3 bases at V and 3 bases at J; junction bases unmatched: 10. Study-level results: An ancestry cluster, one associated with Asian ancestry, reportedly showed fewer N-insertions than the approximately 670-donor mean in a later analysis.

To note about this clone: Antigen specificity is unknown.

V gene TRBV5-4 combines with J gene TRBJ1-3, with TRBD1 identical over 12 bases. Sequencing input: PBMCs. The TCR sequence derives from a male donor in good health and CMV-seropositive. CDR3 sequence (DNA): TGTGCCAGCAGCTCGCGGCCGGGACAGGGGGCTCGTGGAAACACCATATATTTT. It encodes CASSSRPGQGARGNTIYF.